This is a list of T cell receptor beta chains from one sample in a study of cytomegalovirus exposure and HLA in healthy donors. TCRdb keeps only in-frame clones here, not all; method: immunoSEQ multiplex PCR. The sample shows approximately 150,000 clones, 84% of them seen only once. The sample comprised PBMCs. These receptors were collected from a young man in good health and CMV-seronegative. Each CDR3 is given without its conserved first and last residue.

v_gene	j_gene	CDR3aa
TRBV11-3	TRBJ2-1	ASSVAGAYNEQF
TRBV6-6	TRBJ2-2	ASSRDSPNTGELF
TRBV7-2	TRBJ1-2	ASSLGAGQRGYT
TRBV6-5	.	ASQQGPTYEQY
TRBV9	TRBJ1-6	ASSVGGFYNSPLH
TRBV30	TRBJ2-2	AWSGSGRVTGELF
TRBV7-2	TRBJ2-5	ASSLGFRVKETQY
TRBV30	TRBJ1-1	AGEDRNTEAF
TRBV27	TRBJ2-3	ASSFLGTSGADTQY
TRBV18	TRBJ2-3	ASSRGQDPRTQY
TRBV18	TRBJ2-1	ASSSGLYNEQF
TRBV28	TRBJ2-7	ASSLTLAGGLAYEQY
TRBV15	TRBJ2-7	ATSTTGTSYEQY
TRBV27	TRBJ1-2	ASSPSGTGVGYT
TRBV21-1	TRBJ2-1	ASSNMGSPDRHRANEQF
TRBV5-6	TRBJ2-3	ASSRRTSLTDTQY
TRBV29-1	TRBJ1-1	SVEAGNTEAF
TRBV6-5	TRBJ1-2	ASSSTGDPYGYT
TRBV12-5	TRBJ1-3	ASGQDSSGNTIY
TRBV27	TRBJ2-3	ASSLGLAGVGLGTDTQY
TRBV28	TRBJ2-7	ASSPPGYEQY
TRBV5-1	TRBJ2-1	ASSLEPGDSYNEQF
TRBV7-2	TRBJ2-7	ASSLDRGKYEQY
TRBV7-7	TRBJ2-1	ASSQLAGGYEQF